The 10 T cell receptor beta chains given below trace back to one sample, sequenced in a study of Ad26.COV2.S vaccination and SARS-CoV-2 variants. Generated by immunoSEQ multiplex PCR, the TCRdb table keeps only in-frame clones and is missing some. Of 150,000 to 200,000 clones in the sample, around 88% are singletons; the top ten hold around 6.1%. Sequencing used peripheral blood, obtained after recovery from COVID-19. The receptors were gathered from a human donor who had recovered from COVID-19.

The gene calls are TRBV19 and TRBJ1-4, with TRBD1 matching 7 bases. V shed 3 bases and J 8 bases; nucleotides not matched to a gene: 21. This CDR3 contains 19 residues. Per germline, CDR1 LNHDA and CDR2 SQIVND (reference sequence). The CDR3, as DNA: TGTGCCAGTAGTATCCGACAAGGGGGCGCTTCACTCCAAAGCGAAAAACTGTTTTTT. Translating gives CASSIRQGGASLQSEKLFF.

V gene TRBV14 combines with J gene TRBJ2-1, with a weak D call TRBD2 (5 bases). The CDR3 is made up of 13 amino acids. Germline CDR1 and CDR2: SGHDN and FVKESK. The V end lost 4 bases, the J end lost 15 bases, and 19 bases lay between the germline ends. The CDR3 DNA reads TGTGCCAGCAGCCCTTCCCCTAATACTAGTCTGTTCTTC. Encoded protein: CASSPSPNTSLFF.

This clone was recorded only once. CDR3 bases: TGTGCCAGCAGGGCCGGGACGGCCTACGAGCAGTACTTC. As protein: CASRAGTAYEQYF. The chain employs TRBV28 and TRBJ2-7; D tentatively fits TRBD1 or TRBD2 (5 bases each). Per germline, CDR1 MDHEN and CDR2 SYDVKM. The length of the CDR3 is 13 residues. Trimming pared 6 bases from V and 2 bases from J, leaving 11 bases between.

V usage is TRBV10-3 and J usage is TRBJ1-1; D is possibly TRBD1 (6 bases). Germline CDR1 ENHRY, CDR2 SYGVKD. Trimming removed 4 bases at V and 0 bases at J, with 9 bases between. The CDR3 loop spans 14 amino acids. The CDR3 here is CAISAGGLNTEAFF. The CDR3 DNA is TGTGCCATCAGTGCGGGGGGCTTGAACACTGAAGCTTTCTTT.

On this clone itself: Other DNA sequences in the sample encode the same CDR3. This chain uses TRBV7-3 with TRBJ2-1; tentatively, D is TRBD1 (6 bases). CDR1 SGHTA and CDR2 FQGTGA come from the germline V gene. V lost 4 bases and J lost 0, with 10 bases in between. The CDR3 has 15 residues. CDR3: CASSSGQSSYNEQFF. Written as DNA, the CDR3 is TGTGCCAGCAGCTCGGGACAAAGCTCCTACAATGAGCAGTTCTTC.

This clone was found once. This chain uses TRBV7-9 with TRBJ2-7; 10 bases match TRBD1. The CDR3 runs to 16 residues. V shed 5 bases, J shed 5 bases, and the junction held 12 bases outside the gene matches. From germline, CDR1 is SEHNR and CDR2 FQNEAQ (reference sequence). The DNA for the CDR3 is TGTGCCAGCAGCGAGAGACAGGGACAGGGGTTCCACGAGCAGTACTTC. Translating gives CASSERQGQGFHEQYF.

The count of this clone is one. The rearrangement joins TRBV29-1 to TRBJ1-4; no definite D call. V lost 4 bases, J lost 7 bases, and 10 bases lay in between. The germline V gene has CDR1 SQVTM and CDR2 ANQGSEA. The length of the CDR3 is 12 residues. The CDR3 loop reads CSVGWEREKLFF. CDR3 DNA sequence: TGCAGCGTTGGCTGGGAACGTGAAAAACTGTTTTTT. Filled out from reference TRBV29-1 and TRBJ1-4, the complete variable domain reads SAVISQKPSRDICQRGTSLTIQCQVDSQVTMMFWYRQQPGQSLTLIATANQGSEATYESGFVIDKFPISRPNLTFSTLTVSNMSPEDSSIYLCSVGWEREKLFFGSGTQLSVL.

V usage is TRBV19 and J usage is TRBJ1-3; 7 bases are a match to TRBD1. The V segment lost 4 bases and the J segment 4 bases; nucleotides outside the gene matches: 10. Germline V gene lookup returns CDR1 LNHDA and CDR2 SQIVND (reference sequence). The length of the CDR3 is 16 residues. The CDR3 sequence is CASSTTSRGQGNTIYF. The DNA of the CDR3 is TGTGCCAGTAGTACCACTTCAAGGGGGCAAGGAAACACCATATATTTT. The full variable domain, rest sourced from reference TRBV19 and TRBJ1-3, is DGGITQSPKYLFRKEGQNVTLSCEQNLNHDAMYWYRQDPGQGLRLIYYSQIVNDFQKGDIAEGYSVSREKKESFPLTVTSAQKNPTAFYLCASSTTSRGQGNTIYFGEGSWLTVV.

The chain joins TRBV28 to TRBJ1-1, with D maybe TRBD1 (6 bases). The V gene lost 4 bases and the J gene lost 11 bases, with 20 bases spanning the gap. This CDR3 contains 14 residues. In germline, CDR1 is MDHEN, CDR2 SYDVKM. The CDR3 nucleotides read TGTGCCAGCAGTTCCCTCGGGGGGGCCTGGAGGGCTTTCTTT. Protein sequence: CASSSLGGAWRAFF.

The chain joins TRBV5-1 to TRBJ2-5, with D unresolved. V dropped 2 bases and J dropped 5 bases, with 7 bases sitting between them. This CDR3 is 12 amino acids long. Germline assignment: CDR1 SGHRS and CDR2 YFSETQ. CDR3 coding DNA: TGCGCCAGCAGCTTAGCTTCGGAGACCCAGTACTTC. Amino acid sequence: CASSLASETQYF.